The T cell receptor (beta chain) under discussion was sequenced for a study of shared clonotypes between healthy human individuals. Produced via immunoSEQ multiplex PCR; TCRdb's table is partial and in-frame only. The table lists about 2.2 million clones, approximately 94% of them singletons. Positive CCR7 selection of CD45RO-negative cells yielded the naive CD8 cells, and terminally differentiated effector memory CD45RA+ cells were excluded. A note on this clone: Other nucleotide sequences in the sample specify the same CDR3.

V gave up 1 base and J gave up 2 bases, with 8 bases separating them. CDR1 and CDR2 (germline): SEHNR, FQNEAQ (reference sequence). The CDR3 has 14 amino acids. The sample comprised naive CD8+ T cells from PBMCs. This clonotype originated in a man aged 18 to 29 in good health. Some clones in this sample may be carry-over from other donors' samples. This sequence joins TRBV7-9 and TRBJ1-2; D is uncertain. The CDR3 sequence is CASSLVGRNYGYTF. The CDR3, as DNA: TGTGCCAGCAGCTTAGTTGGCAGAAACTATGGCTACACCTTC.